The T cell receptor (beta chain) under discussion was sequenced for a study of cytomegalovirus exposure and HLA in healthy donors. Use of 60 Vbeta and 13 Jbeta primers characterized the PCR. The repertoire was sequenced with immunoSEQ multiplex PCR; TCRdb's copy has only in-frame clones and lacks some. The sample holds tens of thousands of clones; roughly 84% are singletons and the top ten take approximately 3%. Sequences were obtained from PBMCs. This TCR was recovered from a young man in good health and CMV-seronegative.

The CDR3 bases are TGTGCCAGCTCCCGGGCAGGGACTAATAATTCACCCCTCCACTTT. It yields the protein CASSRAGTNNSPLHF. The chain joins TRBV18 to TRBJ1-6; D might be TRBD1 (5 bases). Germline V gene lookup returns CDR1 KGHSH and CDR2 LQKENI. Deletions cut 6 bases from V and 5 bases from J, with 14 bases between. The CDR3 extends over 15 amino acids.